These 8 T cell receptor beta chains came from one sample sequenced in a study of cytomegalovirus exposure and HLA in healthy donors. Amplification used 60 Vbeta primers and 13 Jbeta primers. The repertoire was sequenced with immunoSEQ multiplex PCR; TCRdb's copy has only in-frame clones and lacks some. The data contain some 160,000 clones, roughly 73% of them seen just once; the ten biggest clones take up roughly 1.4%. Material for sequencing was PBMCs. These receptors were obtained from a young woman in good health and CMV-seronegative.

The rearrangement uses TRBV5-1 and TRBJ2-6; D perhaps matches TRBD1 (6 bases). This CDR3 is built from 15 residues. With 5 bases removed from V and 0 bases from J, the gap between germline ends came to 9 bases. Germline loops: CDR1 SGHRS, CDR2 YFSETQ. CDR3 in DNA: TGCGCCAGCAGACTGACAGGCTCTGGGGCCAACGTCCTGACTTTC. Translated, it gives CASRLTGSGANVLTF.

The chain couples TRBV29-1 to TRBJ2-5; 8 bases map to TRBD2. The end of the DNA aligns better with TRBJ2-7, so the J call may be wrong. Germline CDR1 is SQVTM and CDR2 is ANQGSEA. The CDR3 has 14 residues. CDR3 sequence: CSVGPAGGGYEQYF. The CDR3 nucleotides read TGCAGCGTTGGCCCAGCCGGGGGGGGCTACGAGCAGTACTTC.

This clone occurred a few times. The chain combines TRBV4-1 with TRBJ1-2; TRBD1 agrees at 7 bases. Germline CDR1 MGHRA, CDR2 YSYEKL. V was pared by 4 bases and J by 4 bases, with 12 bases of the junction left unmatched. The CDR3 sequence is 16 residues long. CDR3 DNA: TGCGCCAGCAGCCCGACCTGGACAGGCGAGATCTATGGCTACACCTTC. Encoded protein: CASSPTWTGEIYGYTF.

The J gene is TRBJ1-1, the V gene TRBV7-9; D is unclear. The CDR3 runs to 13 residues. CDR1 and CDR2 (germline): SEHNR, FQNEAQ (reference sequence). V lost 3 bases to trimming and J lost 4 bases, with 9 bases between them. This chain's CDR3 is CASSLVGSTEAFF. Here the CDR3 DNA reads TGTGCCAGCAGCTTGGTGGGGAGCACTGAAGCTTTCTTT.

This chain links TRBV9 with TRBJ1-1, with D unclear. The CDR3 is 16 residues long. CDR1 and CDR2 (germline): SGDLS, YYNGEE. V was cut by 0 bases and J by 2 bases, with 14 bases left in between. The CDR3 sequence: CASSVASIQENTEAFF. The DNA for the CDR3 is TGTGCCAGCAGCGTAGCAAGTATCCAGGAAAACACTGAAGCTTTCTTT.

This clone has only a few counts. This chain links TRBV2 with TRBJ1-2; the D gene is possibly TRBD1 (6 bases). V was shortened by 6 bases and J by 4 bases, with 12 bases between the two germline ends. Germline assignment: CDR1 SNHLY and CDR2 FYNNEI. There are 13 residues in the CDR3. The CDR3 DNA follows: TGTGCCAGCAGCCGGGACACCATCTATGGCTACACCTTC. It specifies CASSRDTIYGYTF.

The rearrangement joins TRBV5-1 to TRBJ2-5; a possible D gene is TRBD1 (6 bases). Trimming took 0 bases from V and 4 from J, leaving 13 bases between them. The CDR3 spans 15 residues. Germline V gives CDR1 SGHRS, CDR2 YFSETQ. The CDR3 sequence: CASSLDRGQGETQYF. CDR3 coding DNA: TGCGCCAGCAGCTTGGATAGGGGACAAGGAGAGACCCAGTACTTC.

V usage is TRBV29-1 and J usage is TRBJ2-7, with 7 bases identical to TRBD1. This CDR3 contains 13 residues. The germline gives CDR1 SQVTM, CDR2 ANQGSEA. V shed 7 bases, J shed 4 bases, and the junction held 10 bases outside the gene matches. In nucleotides, the CDR3 is TGCAGCGCCTACAGGGGTCCGAATTACGAGCAGTACTTC. Protein product: CSAYRGPNYEQYF.